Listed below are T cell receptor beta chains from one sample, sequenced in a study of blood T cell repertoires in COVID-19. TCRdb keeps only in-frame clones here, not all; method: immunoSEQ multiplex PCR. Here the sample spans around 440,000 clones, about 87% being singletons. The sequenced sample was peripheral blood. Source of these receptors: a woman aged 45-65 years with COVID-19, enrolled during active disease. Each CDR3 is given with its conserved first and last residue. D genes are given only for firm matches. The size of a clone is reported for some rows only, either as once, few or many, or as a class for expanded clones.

cdr3_aa: CASSYLGGTYEQYF
cdr3_nt: TGCGCCAGCAGCTACCTCGGGGGAACCTACGAGCAGTACTTC
clone_size: few
j_call: TRBJ2-7
d_call: NA
v_call: TRBV5-1

cdr3_aa: CASRYRGVDGNTIYF
cdr3_nt: TGTGCCAGCCGCTACCGGGGAGTGGACGGAAACACCATATATTTT
clone_size: NA
j_call: TRBJ1-3
d_call: NA
v_call: TRBV19

cdr3_aa: CSVEGEVAFF
cdr3_nt: TGCAGCGTTGAAGGCGAGGTAGCTTTCTTT
clone_size: NA
j_call: TRBJ1-1
d_call: NA
v_call: TRBV29-1

cdr3_aa: CASSELDRRTEAFF
cdr3_nt: TGTGCCAGCAGTGAACTAGATAGGCGGACTGAAGCTTTCTTT
clone_size: NA
j_call: TRBJ1-1
d_call: NA
v_call: TRBV2

cdr3_aa: CASSPLMRLTDTQYF
cdr3_nt: TGTGCCAGCAGCCCGCTTATGCGGTTGACAGATACGCAGTATTTT
clone_size: once
j_call: TRBJ2-3
d_call: NA
v_call: TRBV7-8

cdr3_aa: CSVGDRGNQPQHF
cdr3_nt: TGCAGCGTGGGGGACAGGGGTAATCAGCCCCAGCATTTT
clone_size: few
j_call: TRBJ1-5
d_call: TRBD1
v_call: TRBV29-1

cdr3_aa: CARSCRRGPNQPQHF
cdr3_nt: TGTGCCAGAAGCTGTAGGAGGGGCCCTAATCAGCCCCAGCATTTT
clone_size: NA
j_call: TRBJ1-5
d_call: NA
v_call: TRBV5-3

cdr3_aa: CASSGQGNEQFF
cdr3_nt: TGCGCCAGCAGCGGACAGGGGAATGAGCAGTTCTTC
clone_size: NA
j_call: TRBJ2-1
d_call: TRBD1
v_call: TRBV4-1

cdr3_aa: CASGVAGGTNTGELFF
cdr3_nt: TGTGCCAGCGGGGTAGCGGGGGGGACGAACACCGGGGAGCTGTTTTTT
clone_size: NA
j_call: TRBJ2-2
d_call: TRBD2
v_call: TRBV2

cdr3_aa: CASSLGGEANYGYTF
cdr3_nt: TGTGCCAGCAGCCTCGGAGGGGAGGCTAACTATGGCTACACCTTC
clone_size: NA
j_call: TRBJ1-2
d_call: NA
v_call: TRBV11-1

cdr3_aa: CASSWSGGGRTGELFF
cdr3_nt: TGCGCCAGCAGCTGGAGCGGGGGCGGAAGGACCGGGGAGCTGTTTTTT
clone_size: NA
j_call: TRBJ2-2
d_call: TRBD2
v_call: TRBV5-1

cdr3_aa: CASSLRQGAAYSNQPQHF
cdr3_nt: TGCGCCAGCAGCTTACGACAGGGTGCCGCGTATAGCAATCAGCCCCAGCATTTT
clone_size: NA
j_call: TRBJ1-5
d_call: TRBD1
v_call: TRBV5-1

cdr3_aa: CASKASGGPYEQYF
cdr3_nt: TGTGCCAGCAAAGCTAGCGGGGGCCCCTACGAGCAGTACTTC
clone_size: NA
j_call: TRBJ2-7
d_call: TRBD2
v_call: TRBV6-5

cdr3_aa: CASNKLAGGSETQYF
cdr3_nt: TGTGCCAGCAACAAACTAGCGGGGGGTTCAGAGACCCAGTACTTC
clone_size: NA
j_call: TRBJ2-5
d_call: TRBD2
v_call: TRBV6-5

cdr3_aa: CAWKGQGKDEQYF
cdr3_nt: TGTGCCTGGAAAGGGCAGGGTAAAGACGAGCAGTACTTC
clone_size: NA
j_call: TRBJ2-7
d_call: NA
v_call: TRBV30

cdr3_aa: CASSLEGGYGYTF
cdr3_nt: TGTGCCAGCAGCTTAGAGGGGGGATATGGCTACACCTTC
clone_size: NA
j_call: TRBJ1-2
d_call: NA
v_call: TRBV11-3

cdr3_aa: CASSSRTATGYGYTF
cdr3_nt: TGTGCCAGCAGCTCCCGTACCGCGACAGGTTATGGCTACACCTTC
clone_size: NA
j_call: TRBJ1-2
d_call: NA
v_call: TRBV5-4

cdr3_aa: CASSRTTGSLGGQPQHF
cdr3_nt: TGTGCCAGCAGCCGCACTACGGGGTCCCTAGGGGGCCAGCCCCAGCATTTT
clone_size: NA
j_call: TRBJ1-5
d_call: TRBD1
v_call: TRBV2

cdr3_aa: CASSLQRGGGEQFF
cdr3_nt: TGTGCCAGCAGCTTACAACGGGGGGGCGGTGAGCAGTTCTTC
clone_size: NA
j_call: TRBJ2-1
d_call: TRBD2
v_call: TRBV11-2

cdr3_aa: CSVAKGQEFEQYF
cdr3_nt: TGCAGCGTTGCAAAAGGACAGGAATTCGAGCAGTACTTC
clone_size: NA
j_call: TRBJ2-7
d_call: TRBD1
v_call: TRBV29-1

cdr3_aa: CASSARGTGDEKLFF
cdr3_nt: TGTGCCAGCAGCGCCAGAGGGACAGGGGATGAAAAACTGTTTTTT
clone_size: NA
j_call: TRBJ1-4
d_call: TRBD1
v_call: TRBV7-2

cdr3_aa: CASSWQITNTQYF
cdr3_nt: TGTGCCAGCAGCTGGCAGATTACTAATACGCAGTATTTT
clone_size: NA
j_call: TRBJ2-3
d_call: NA
v_call: TRBV13

cdr3_aa: CASSQLGGAKEEQYF
cdr3_nt: TGCGCCAGCAGCCAGCTCGGGGGGGCAAAGGAAGAGCAGTACTTC
clone_size: NA
j_call: TRBJ2-7
d_call: TRBD2
v_call: TRBV4-1

cdr3_aa: CASRNRDRNEKLFF
cdr3_nt: TGTGCCAGTAGGAACAGGGATCGGAATGAAAAACTGTTTTTT
clone_size: NA
j_call: TRBJ1-4
d_call: NA
v_call: TRBV19

cdr3_aa: CASSRNRGIEAFF
cdr3_nt: TGTGCCAGCTCACGAAACAGGGGTATTGAAGCTTTCTTT
clone_size: NA
j_call: TRBJ1-1
d_call: TRBD1
v_call: TRBV18